The 18 T cell receptor beta chains reported below all come from one sample, sequenced in a study of blood T cells in healthy people across ages. A sample-barcoded 5' primer and a J-beta primer mix were used in a second PCR of about 7 to 11 cycles. TCRdb independently ran MiXCR on the 5' RACE reads; one entry per CDR3 protein. The data contain about 780,000 distinct CDR3 sequences, about 42% of them singletons. Sequenced material: blood. Receptors originate from an elderly man in good health.

V and J are TRBV29-1 and TRBJ2-7; D possibly matches TRBD1 or TRBD2 (6 bases each). V dropped 4 bases and J dropped 0 bases, with 16 bases sitting between them. This CDR3 is built from 15 residues. Germline loops: CDR1 SQVTM, CDR2 ANQGSEA. The CDR3 DNA follows: TGCAGCGTTGTAAGGCCAAGGGGGGTCTCCTACGAGCAGTACTTC. Translation gives CSVVRPRGVSYEQYF.

The rearrangement joins TRBV6-1 to TRBJ2-1, with D possibly called TRBD1 or TRBD2 (6 bases each). V lost 7 bases and J 6 bases, leaving 19 bases between the germline ends. Germline CDR1 is MNHNS and CDR2 is SASEGT. The CDR3 runs to 15 residues. The CDR3 region is CASTRQEGGCNEQFF. CDR3 sequence (DNA): TGTGCCAGCACTCGACAGGAGGGGGGCTGCAATGAGCAGTTCTTC.

This clonotype is a singleton in its sample. The J gene is TRBJ2-4, the V gene TRBV29-1; maybe TRBD1 (5 bases). The CDR3 loop spans 13 amino acids. Trimming pared 7 bases from V and 0 bases from J, leaving 10 bases between. The V gene's germline CDR1 is SQVTM and CDR2 ANQGSEA. The DNA of the CDR3 is TGCAGCGCCCAGCAGGGAGCCAAAAACATTCAGTACTTC. Translating gives CSAQQGAKNIQYF.

This clonotype was seen more than once but under ten times. The CDR3 loop reads CASSRTTNTGELFF. DNA of the CDR3: TGTGCCAGTAGTAGGACAACGAACACCGGGGAGCTGTTTTTT. This chain uses TRBV6-1 with TRBJ2-2, with D possibly TRBD1 on 5 matching bases. The CDR3 totals 14 residues. CDR1 MNHNS and CDR2 SASEGT come from the germline V gene. Trimming removed 9 bases from V and 0 bases from J, with 11 bases in between.

This clonotype was seen a handful of times. The chain uses TRBV6-1 and TRBJ2-7, with D perhaps TRBD1 (6 bases). CDR3 size: 13 residues. CDR1 and CDR2 from the germline V gene are MNHNS and SASEGT. The V gene lost 1 base and the J gene lost 3 bases, with 7 bases spanning the gap. The CDR3 spells CASSEGTDYEQYF. CDR3 in DNA: TGTGCCAGCAGTGAAGGGACAGACTACGAGCAGTACTTC.

This clonotype was detected a few times. The chain's CDR3 is CASRAPNTGELFF. CDR3 coding DNA: TGTGCCAGCAGGGCCCCGAACACCGGGGAGCTGTTTTTT. The chain uses TRBV28 and TRBJ2-2; no reliable D call. The CDR3 consists of 13 residues. Per the germline V gene, CDR1 is MDHEN and CDR2 is SYDVKM. V was trimmed by 6 bases and J by 0 bases, leaving 5 bases between them.

The chain carries TRBV20-1 and TRBJ2-7, with D possibly matching TRBD2 (6 bases). CDR3 length equals 12 residues. CDR1 is DFQATT, CDR2 SNEGSKA, per germline (reference sequence). V was trimmed by 7 bases and J by 2 bases, leaving 12 bases between them. The DNA of the CDR3 is TGCAGTGGGGGGGTGGGGACCTACGAGCAGTACTTC. Translation gives CSGGVGTYEQYF.

This clonotype has more than one count but fewer than ten. J is TRBJ2-7 and V is TRBV6-4; D gene uncertain. Germline V gene data show CDR1 as MRHNA and CDR2 as SNTAGT. CDR3 length: 14 residues. The germline V and J ends were trimmed by 5 bases and 0 bases, with 11 bases remaining between them. The DNA of the CDR3 is TGTGCCAGCAGTCGAGTCGACCGCTCCTACGAGCAGTACTTC. As protein: CASSRVDRSYEQYF.

The genes are TRBV7-2 and TRBJ1-2; tentatively, D is TRBD1 (5 bases). The germline V gene has CDR1 SGHTA and CDR2 FQGNSA. CDR3 length: 16 residues. The V gene lost 2 bases and the J gene lost 4 bases, with 17 bases spanning the gap. CDR3 sequence reads: CASSLYRRLFGYGYTF. The CDR3 nucleotides are TGTGCCAGCAGCTTATACAGGCGACTCTTTGGCTATGGCTACACCTTC.

This clonotype was seen a handful of times. The V gene is TRBV20-1, the J gene TRBJ2-5; 7 bases fit TRBD2. This CDR3 is built from 13 residues. Germline trimming cut 6 bases from V and 3 bases from J; bases unmatched to any gene: 7. CDR1 and CDR2 from the germline V gene are DFQATT and SNEGSKA (reference sequence). CDR3 coding DNA: TGCAGTGCACGAATAGCGGGTAAAGAGACCCAGTACTTC. Encoded protein: CSARIAGKETQYF.

V usage is TRBV5-1 and J usage is TRBJ2-5, with 8 bases aligning to TRBD1. Germline loops: CDR1 SGHRS, CDR2 YFSETQ. The CDR3 loop spans 16 amino acids. The V gene end was trimmed by 3 bases and the J gene end by 3 bases; junction bases not matched to a gene: 10. DNA of the CDR3: TGCGCCAGCAGCTGGACCCCTCCGACAGGGGAAGAGACCCAGTACTTC. It codes for CASSWTPPTGEETQYF.

This chain links TRBV4-1 with TRBJ2-5; 7 positions agree with TRBD2. The CDR3 extends over 14 amino acids. Germline V gene data show CDR1 as MGHRA and CDR2 as YSYEKL. V was clipped by 2 bases and J by 4 bases; unmatched bases: 4. The CDR3 DNA follows: TGCGCCAGCAGCCAAAAGACTAGCTCAGAGACCCAGTACTTC. Residues: CASSQKTSSETQYF.

This clonotype occurred a few times. The chain has TRBV20-1 and TRBJ2-4; D not certain. The tail of the sequence fits TRBJ2-7 better, so the J call may be wrong. Germline V lookup: CDR1 DFQATT, CDR2 SNEGSKA (reference sequence). This CDR3 has 10 amino acids. CDR3 DNA: TGCAGTGCAGATGGTTACGAGCAGTACTTC. Translated, it gives CSADGYEQYF.

V gene TRBV6-4 combines with J gene TRBJ2-6; D uncertain. Germline V gene data show CDR1 as MRHNA and CDR2 as SNTAGT. Trimming pared 4 bases from V and 2 bases from J, leaving 6 bases between. This CDR3 region has 14 residues. This CDR3 reads CASSADAGANVLTF. DNA of the CDR3: TGTGCCAGCAGTGCCGATGCTGGGGCCAACGTCCTGACTTTC.

The V call is TRBV29-1, the J call TRBJ2-3; D remains ambiguous. Germline-derived CDR1 and CDR2 are SQVTM and ANQGSEA. The CDR3 sequence is 13 residues long. V lost 2 bases and J lost 4, with 10 bases in between. CDR3 DNA: TGCAGCGTTGAATCTGTACTCGCAGATACGCAGTATTTT. Translating it yields CSVESVLADTQYF.

The V gene is TRBV28, the J gene TRBJ2-1; a possible D gene is TRBD1 (6 bases). CDR1 and CDR2 (germline): MDHEN, SYDVKM. Trimming pared 5 bases from V and 5 bases from J, leaving 22 bases between. The CDR3 contains 17 residues. CDR3 protein: CASSPPREQAGDNEQFF. In DNA form, the CDR3 reads TGTGCCAGCAGTCCACCTCGGGAACAGGCAGGGGACAATGAGCAGTTCTTC. The full variable domain, completed using reference TRBV28 and TRBJ2-1, is DVKVTQSSRYLVKRTGEKVFLECVQDMDHENMFWYRQDPGLGLRLIYFSYDVKMKEKGDIPEGYSVSREKKERFSLILESASTNQTSMYLCASSPPREQAGDNEQFFGPGTRLTVL.

The J gene is TRBJ2-4, the V gene TRBV29-1; a possible D gene is TRBD1 (6 bases). Matching the DNA end better, TRBJ2-7 makes the J call doubtful. The CDR3 totals 14 residues. The germline V gene has CDR1 SQVTM and CDR2 ANQGSEA. CDR3 in DNA: TGCAGCGTCCCCCCAGGGGTGGCGACATACGAGCAGTACTTC. Translating it yields CSVPPGVATYEQYF.

Only a few counts were recorded for this clonotype. This rearrangement joins TRBV4-2 to TRBJ2-7, with TRBD2 matching 13 bases. V was pared by 4 bases and J by 2 bases, with 14 bases of the junction left unmatched. In germline, CDR1 is LGHNA, CDR2 YNFKEQ. CDR3 length equals 19 residues. CDR3 DNA: TGTGCCAGCAGCCTCAGACTAGCGGGAGGCCCCTCCTACCCCTACGAGCAGTACTTC. The encoded protein is CASSLRLAGGPSYPYEQYF.